Shown below are 13 T cell receptor beta chains from a single sample sequenced in a study of blood T cell repertoires in COVID-19. Clones were sequenced by immunoSEQ multiplex PCR, and TCRdb holds only the in-frame ones, with some missing. The sample lists about 130,000 clones; over 75% were seen once. The sequenced material came from peripheral blood. Receptors were obtained from an older man with active or convalescent COVID-19.

This rearrangement joins TRBV27 to TRBJ1-2; D is undetermined. CDR3 length: 12 amino acids. Trimming shortened V by 0 bases and J by 8 bases, and 7 bases separated the two germline ends. Germline V gene sequence: CDR1 MNHEY, CDR2 SMNVEV (reference sequence). CDR3 amino acids: CASSLSGEGYTF. In nucleotides, the CDR3 is TGTGCCAGCAGTTTATCTGGGGAGGGCTACACCTTC.

The rearrangement joins TRBV18 to TRBJ2-7; weak D call: TRBD1 (6 bases). This CDR3 is built from 14 residues. Germline lookup yields CDR1 KGHSH and CDR2 LQKENI. Trimming took 3 bases from V and 5 from J, leaving 14 bases between them. The CDR3 here is CASSPAGDVNEQYF. The CDR3 DNA reads as TGTGCCAGCTCACCGGCAGGGGATGTCAACGAGCAGTACTTC.

This clone was recorded once. V and J are TRBV3-1 (or the pseudogene TRBV3-2) and TRBJ2-7, with 9 bases matching TRBD2. CDR3 length: 15 residues. Germline V CDR1 and CDR2: LGHDT, YNNKEL (reference sequence). V dropped 1 base and J dropped 4; count of bases not matched to a gene: 5. CDR3: CASSQGLAGEYEQYF. CDR3 coding DNA: TGTGCCAGCAGCCAAGGGTTAGCGGGGGAGTACGAGCAGTACTTC.

The CDR3 nucleotides read TGTGCCAGCAGACGTGGGACAACCGCCGGGCTAGAGACCCAGTACTTC. Amino acids: CASRRGTTAGLETQYF. The chain recombines TRBV27 with TRBJ2-5, with D perhaps TRBD1 (6 bases). The germline gives CDR1 MNHEY, CDR2 SMNVEV (reference sequence). This CDR3 contains 16 residues. Trimming shortened V by 6 bases and J by 4 bases, and 21 bases separated the two germline ends.

The V call is TRBV2, the J call TRBJ1-2, with 9 bases fitting TRBD1. The germline V gene encodes CDR1 SNHLY and CDR2 FYNNEI. The CDR3 loop spans 11 amino acids. J was trimmed by 8 bases and V by 8 bases; bases with no gene match: 3. CDR3 protein: CASGTGSGYTF. The CDR3 DNA is TGTGCCAGCGGGACAGGGAGCGGCTACACCTTC. Full variable domain (rest looked up from reference TRBV2 and TRBJ1-2): EPEVTQTPSHQVTQMGQEVILRCVPISNHLYFYWYRQILGQKVEFLVSFYNNEISEKSEIFDDQFSVERPDGSNFTLKIRSTKLEDSAMYFCASGTGSGYTFGSGTRLTVV.

This sequence joins TRBV27 and TRBJ2-3; 12 nucleotides match TRBD2. The CDR3 loop spans 20 amino acids. Germline V gives CDR1 MNHEY, CDR2 SMNVEV (reference sequence). Losses at the gene ends were 7 bases for V and 0 bases for J; bases not matched to a gene: 17. CDR3 region: CASTGGPSGGDTPSTDTQYF. The DNA of the CDR3 is TGTGCCAGCACCGGCGGCCCTAGCGGGGGGGATACGCCTAGCACAGATACGCAGTATTTT.

The sample holds one count of this clone. CDR3 sequence (DNA): TGTGCCAGCAGCTTAAGGCCAGGTTCCTACAATGAGCAGTTCTTC. It is translated as CASSLRPGSYNEQFF. This chain joins TRBV7-3 and TRBJ2-1; no reliable D call. CDR1 SGHTA and CDR2 FQGTGA come from the germline V gene. The CDR3 consists of 15 residues. Trimming removed 1 base at V and 1 base at J, with 8 bases between. Based on the CDR3 plus reference TRBV7-3 and TRBJ2-1, the full variable domain is GAGVSQTPSNKVTEKGKYVELRCDPISGHTALYWYRQSLGQGPEFLIYFQGTGAADDSGLPNDRFFAVRPEGSVSTLKIQRTERGDSAVYLCASSLRPGSYNEQFFGPGTRLTVL.

V and J are TRBV9 and TRBJ2-1; D is perhaps TRBD2 (5 bases). This CDR3 has 15 residues. CDR1 is SGDLS and CDR2 is YYNGEE in the germline V gene. Trimming pared 3 bases from V and 2 bases from J, leaving 12 bases between. CDR3 coding DNA: TGTGCCAGCAGCGACCCGAGACTACCCTACAATGAGCAGTTCTTC. Its translation is CASSDPRLPYNEQFF.

The chain carries TRBV5-8 and TRBJ1-1; TRBD1 matches at 9 bases. The trim removed 4 bases at V and 7 bases at J, leaving 8 bases unmatched. Per germline, CDR1 SGHTS and CDR2 YDEGEE. CDR3 size: 14 residues. The CDR3 here is CASSGRQGDGEAFF. The CDR3 nucleotides read TGTGCCAGCAGCGGAAGACAGGGGGATGGTGAAGCTTTCTTT. The whole variable domain, filled in from reference TRBV5-8 and TRBJ1-1, reads EAGVTQSPTHLIKTRGQQATLRCSPISGHTSVYWYQQALGLGLQFLLWYDEGEERNRGNFPPRFSGRQFPNYSSELNVNALELEDSALYLCASSGRQGDGEAFFGQGTRLTVV.

This sequence joins TRBV6-6 and TRBJ2-7; 9 bases match TRBD1. This CDR3 contains 15 residues. V dropped 4 bases and J dropped 3; count of bases not matched to a gene: 7. Germline V gene lookup returns CDR1 MNHNY and CDR2 SVGAGI (reference sequence). The CDR3 sequence: CASSFRDRVVYEQYF. The CDR3 DNA follows: TGTGCCAGCAGTTTCCGGGACAGGGTAGTCTACGAGCAGTACTTC.

The chain couples TRBV5-1 to TRBJ1-2, with D perhaps TRBD1 (6 bases). V was pared by 0 bases and J by 4 bases, with 16 bases between. Germline V gene data show CDR1 as SGHRS and CDR2 as YFSETQ. The CDR3 has 16 residues. The CDR3 bases are TGCGCCAGCAGCTTGGACAACAGGGAGGGGGTCTATGGCTACACCTTC. Its protein is CASSLDNREGVYGYTF.

The V call is TRBV7-2, the J call TRBJ2-1; 10 nucleotides line up with TRBD1. The CDR3 has 16 residues. Germline-derived CDR1 and CDR2 are SGHTA and FQGNSA. The V gene end was trimmed by 5 bases and the J gene end by 0 bases; junction bases not matched to a gene: 4. This CDR3 reads CASSRTGGNSYNEQFF. The CDR3 region has the DNA TGTGCCAGCAGCAGGACAGGGGGTAACTCCTACAATGAGCAGTTCTTC.

This chain uses TRBV19 with TRBJ1-5, with D possibly being TRBD1 (6 bases). The V gene's germline CDR1 is LNHDA and CDR2 SQIVND (reference sequence). The V gene lost 5 bases and the J gene lost 9 bases, with 14 bases spanning the gap. CDR3 size: 13 residues. CDR3 nucleotide sequence: TGTGCCAGTAGTGGTCTCACAGGGACGCCCCAGCATTTT. Translating gives CASSGLTGTPQHF.